The present T cell receptor beta chain was sequenced within a study of CD8 T cells in ankylosing spondylitis (dated by TCRdb to about 2017). Background for the entire study: T cell receptor beta repertoires were profiled in healthy donors and ankylosing spondylitis patients so that disease-linked TCR variants could be found. The whole study cohort included 90 to 120 healthy donors and under 30 ankylosing spondylitis patients. Peripheral blood was sampled, and synovial fluid was additionally collected from ankylosing spondylitis patients.

Sequencing was carried out with an Illumina HiSeq 2500. Quantitative 5'-RACE with molecular barcodes was the method used to prepare the TCR beta libraries. The source study handled its data this way. A new computational method, built on a probabilistic model of VDJ rearrangement, was used to identify disease-linked TCR variants. Clones were called with MiXCR by TCRdb after fastp trimmed the public reads at Q25, and only in-frame beta chains were retained. For every CDR3 protein sequence, its rows merge into one entry that carries the most common genes and DNA. It is TCRdb's table, rather than the study itself, that gives the V and J calls and clone size. A total of 350,000 to 550,000 distinct CDR3 sequences appear in this sample, more than 25% of them only once. The top ten constitute 0.89% of the sample. In the case of this clonotype: Its binding antigen is unknown. No clone much larger than this one lies a single base away; base qualities are absent.

The CDR3 contains 13 residues, cysteine and phenylalanine counted. Just the 39-base CDR3 DNA is kept, in frame starting at base 1. The germline V gene specifies SGDLS as CDR1 and YYNGEE as CDR2. V is pared back by 3 bases and J by 1 base, with 6 bases lying between the germline termini. What the authors observed across the whole study: Some motif variants were previously reported in synovial fluid and blood of reactive arthritis patients, suggesting common disease-initiation mechanisms. According to the report, matched synovial fluid samples from ankylosing spondylitis patients were significantly enriched for the disease-linked clones. The disease-linked clones had a CD8+ phenotype and were found at relatively low frequencies in peripheral blood. Blood from ankylosing spondylitis patients appeared to be characterized by a TCR beta motif made up of eight highly homologous amino acid variants.

This sequence was found in a male donor with ankylosing spondylitis. Sequencing was done on a sample of blood, either unsorted or a sorted T cell fraction (not recorded which). The sequence is built from TRBV9 and TRBJ2-3, with the identity of the D gene unclear. The DNA is TGTGCCAGCAGCGCCTCCGGCACAGATACGCAGTATTTT. Translated, this is CASSASGTDTQYF.